These 15 T cell receptor beta chains share one sample of origin, sequenced in a study of cytomegalovirus exposure and HLA in healthy donors. The PCR contained 60 Vbeta and 13 Jbeta primers. Clones were read by immunoSEQ multiplex PCR, and TCRdb kept only the in-frame ones, dropping some. In the table there are roughly 120,000 clones, over 60% of which are singletons. Sequenced: PBMCs. The receptors were sampled from a human donor in good health.

This clone was detected only a few times. This rearrangement joins TRBV6-1 to TRBJ1-5; D possibly corresponds to TRBD1 (5 bases). Germline CDR1 MNHNS, CDR2 SASEGT. Trimming cost V 6 bases and J 5 bases, with 14 bases left between them. The CDR3 consists of 14 residues. CDR3 in amino acids: CASSLTGADQPQHF. The DNA of the CDR3 is TGTGCCAGCAGCCTTACTGGGGCTGATCAGCCCCAGCATTTT.

The chain combines TRBV21-1 with TRBJ2-7; the tabulated D call, TRBD2, remains unverified against the DNA. TRBV21-1 is classified as a pseudogene. The CDR3 has 16 amino acids. The chain's CDR3 is CASSSQRVPEGHEQYF. DNA of the CDR3: TGTGCCAGCAGCTCACAAAGGGTCCCGGAGGGTCACGAGCAGTACTTC.

This chain links TRBV10-3 with TRBJ2-1; TRBD2 matches at 7 bases. The junction had 5 bases not matched to a gene; V was cut back by 0 bases and J by 12 bases. The CDR3 totals 13 residues. Germline CDR1 ENHRY, CDR2 SYGVKD. This CDR3 reads CAISESTPGGQFF. Written as DNA, the CDR3 is TGTGCCATCAGTGAGTCGACCCCGGGAGGGCAGTTCTTC.

The CDR3 DNA follows: TGTGCCAGCTCACTCGGGACAGGGCACACTGAAGCTTTCTTT. Translation: CASSLGTGHTEAFF. The chain links TRBV18 to TRBJ1-1, with 9 nucleotides matching TRBD1. CDR1 and CDR2 (germline): KGHSH, LQKENI. There are 14 residues in the CDR3. The V segment lost 4 bases and the J segment 3 bases; nucleotides outside the gene matches: 3.

The rearrangement links TRBV11-2 to TRBJ2-1; TRBD2 matches 10 bases. Germline CDR1 reads SGHAT; CDR2 reads FQNNGV. With V trimmed by 6 bases and J by 3 bases, 11 bases remained unmatched. The CDR3 contains 17 residues. The CDR3 DNA reads as TGTGCCAGCAGGCGGGGGGCTAGCGGGAGTCACTACAATGAGCAGTTCTTC. It translates to CASRRGASGSHYNEQFF.

The chain has TRBV28 and TRBJ1-2, with 8 bases lining up with TRBD1. Germline-derived CDR1 and CDR2 are MDHEN and SYDVKM. J was trimmed by 0 bases and V by 3 bases; bases with no gene match: 6. The CDR3 loop spans 16 amino acids. The CDR3 DNA is TGTGCCAGCAGTTTGCAGGGGGCGCAATCTAACTATGGCTACACCTTC. Translated: CASSLQGAQSNYGYTF.

The chain is built from TRBV19 and TRBJ1-4, with TRBD1 as a possible D gene (6 bases). Between the trimmed V and J ends, which lost 1 base and 4 bases, there was a span of 10 bases. The CDR3 contains 15 residues. From germline, CDR1 is LNHDA and CDR2 SQIVND (reference sequence). CDR3 nucleotides: TGTGCCAGTAGTATAGCACAGGGAAATAATGAAAAACTGTTTTTT. Amino acids: CASSIAQGNNEKLFF. Looking up the rest from reference TRBV19 and TRBJ1-4 gives the full variable domain: DGGITQSPKYLFRKEGQNVTLSCEQNLNHDAMYWYRQDPGQGLRLIYYSQIVNDFQKGDIAEGYSVSREKKESFPLTVTSAQKNPTAFYLCASSIAQGNNEKLFFGSGTQLSVL.

This clone is deemed medium-sized. The chain combines TRBV9 with TRBJ2-7; TRBD1 aligns across 8 bases. Trimming at V came to 3 bases and at J to 5 bases, leaving 7 bases not matched to a gene. The CDR3 length is 14 residues. Germline CDR1 SGDLS, CDR2 YYNGEE. CDR3 region: CASSATGGSHEQYF. CDR3 nucleotide sequence: TGTGCCAGCAGCGCCACAGGGGGTAGTCACGAGCAGTACTTC. Looking up the rest from reference TRBV9 and TRBJ2-7 gives the full variable domain: DSGVTQTPKHLITATGQRVTLRCSPRSGDLSVYWYQQSLDQGLQFLIQYYNGEERAKGNILERFSAQQFPDLHSELNLSSLELGDSALYFCASSATGGSHEQYFGPGTRLTVT.

The CDR3 region has the DNA TGCGCCAGCAGCTTCTCCGACACCTCCTACGAGCAGTACTTC. Residues: CASSFSDTSYEQYF. The V call is TRBV4-1, the J call TRBJ2-7, with D hard to call. Germline V lookup: CDR1 MGHRA, CDR2 YSYEKL. V was shortened by 5 bases and J by 0 bases, with 11 bases between the two germline ends. There are 14 residues in the CDR3.

V gene TRBV5-6 combines with J gene TRBJ2-7; 9 bases fit TRBD2. From germline, CDR1 is SGHDT and CDR2 YYEEEE. V shed 4 bases, J shed 6 bases, and the junction held 8 bases outside the gene matches. CDR3 length: 14 amino acids. The CDR3 DNA sequence: TGTGCCAGCAGCCTGGGACTAGCTTCGGGCGAGCAGTACTTC. This translates into CASSLGLASGEQYF.

The chain couples TRBV19 to TRBJ2-2; 14 bases are a match to TRBD2. The J segment lost 6 bases and the V segment lost 6 bases, leaving 3 bases of the junction unmatched. Germline CDR1 reads LNHDA; CDR2 reads SQIVND (reference sequence). The CDR3 is 15 amino acids. Written as DNA, the CDR3 is TGTGCCAGTAGGAAGACTAGCGGGAGGGCCGGGGAGCTGTTTTTT. Translation gives CASRKTSGRAGELFF.

This rearrangement joins TRBV27 to TRBJ1-2; 10 bases line up with TRBD1. From germline, CDR1 is MNHEY and CDR2 SMNVEV (reference sequence). This CDR3 is built from 14 residues. V dropped 3 bases and J dropped 3; count of bases not matched to a gene: 1. CDR3 nucleotides: TGTGCCAGCAGTTTGACAGGGGGCGACTATGGCTACACCTTC. Its protein is CASSLTGGDYGYTF.

This clone was counted between two and nine times. Written as DNA, the CDR3 is TGTGCCAGCGGGGGAAAAACAGGGATCTTCGGCAAACTGTTTTTT. Translation gives CASGGKTGIFGKLFF. The chain combines TRBV6-6 with TRBJ1-4, with D perhaps TRBD1 (6 bases). This CDR3 contains 15 residues. The germline CDR1 and CDR2 sequences are MNHNY and SVGAGI (reference sequence). Trimming cost V 8 bases and J 11 bases, with 24 bases left between them.

This sequence joins TRBV7-9 and TRBJ2-3; D is ambiguous. The CDR3 covers 15 residues. Trimming left V 3 bases short and J 6 bases short, with 16 bases between. The germline V gene encodes CDR1 SEHNR and CDR2 FQNEAQ (reference sequence). The DNA of the CDR3 is TGTGCCAGCAGCTTTGCGGCGTCAGTTCGGGATACGCAGTATTTT. Its translation is CASSFAASVRDTQYF.

The sample holds a few counts of this clone. This chain uses TRBV28 with TRBJ2-1; 9 bases match TRBD1. The CDR3 is 15 residues long. Germline lookup yields CDR1 MDHEN and CDR2 SYDVKM. V lost 7 bases, J lost 8 bases, and 12 bases stayed unmatched. CDR3 sequence: CASIRTGVRIDEQFF. The CDR3 DNA reads as TGTGCCAGCATTCGGACAGGGGTGAGGATCGATGAGCAGTTCTTC.